A single TCR beta chain is shown here with its context. The antigen remains unidentified. Deletions cut 2 bases from V and 2 bases from J, with 14 bases between. The V gene's germline CDR1 is DFQATT and CDR2 SNEGSKA (reference sequence). This CDR3 has 15 residues. TCRdb fed the RT-PCR reads into MiXCR, producing one record per CDR3 protein. Among more than 400,000 distinct CDR3 sequences listed, approximately 7.8% were seen once. This record belongs to a study of response to subunit inactivated influenza vaccine. Study-wide results and caveats: That few new T cells are recruited by each seasonal influenza vaccination was the authors' suggestion.

The chain employs TRBV20-1 and TRBJ2-3; the D call may be TRBD1 or TRBD2 (5 bases each). The source was PBMCs from blood, collected around 25 months after vaccination. The sequence derives from a man aged 50-75 years who received an inactivated influenza vaccine. As DNA, the CDR3 is TGCAGTGCTAGATCGGGAAGGGGCTTCACAGATACGCAGTATTTT. Protein sequence: CSARSGRGFTDTQYF.